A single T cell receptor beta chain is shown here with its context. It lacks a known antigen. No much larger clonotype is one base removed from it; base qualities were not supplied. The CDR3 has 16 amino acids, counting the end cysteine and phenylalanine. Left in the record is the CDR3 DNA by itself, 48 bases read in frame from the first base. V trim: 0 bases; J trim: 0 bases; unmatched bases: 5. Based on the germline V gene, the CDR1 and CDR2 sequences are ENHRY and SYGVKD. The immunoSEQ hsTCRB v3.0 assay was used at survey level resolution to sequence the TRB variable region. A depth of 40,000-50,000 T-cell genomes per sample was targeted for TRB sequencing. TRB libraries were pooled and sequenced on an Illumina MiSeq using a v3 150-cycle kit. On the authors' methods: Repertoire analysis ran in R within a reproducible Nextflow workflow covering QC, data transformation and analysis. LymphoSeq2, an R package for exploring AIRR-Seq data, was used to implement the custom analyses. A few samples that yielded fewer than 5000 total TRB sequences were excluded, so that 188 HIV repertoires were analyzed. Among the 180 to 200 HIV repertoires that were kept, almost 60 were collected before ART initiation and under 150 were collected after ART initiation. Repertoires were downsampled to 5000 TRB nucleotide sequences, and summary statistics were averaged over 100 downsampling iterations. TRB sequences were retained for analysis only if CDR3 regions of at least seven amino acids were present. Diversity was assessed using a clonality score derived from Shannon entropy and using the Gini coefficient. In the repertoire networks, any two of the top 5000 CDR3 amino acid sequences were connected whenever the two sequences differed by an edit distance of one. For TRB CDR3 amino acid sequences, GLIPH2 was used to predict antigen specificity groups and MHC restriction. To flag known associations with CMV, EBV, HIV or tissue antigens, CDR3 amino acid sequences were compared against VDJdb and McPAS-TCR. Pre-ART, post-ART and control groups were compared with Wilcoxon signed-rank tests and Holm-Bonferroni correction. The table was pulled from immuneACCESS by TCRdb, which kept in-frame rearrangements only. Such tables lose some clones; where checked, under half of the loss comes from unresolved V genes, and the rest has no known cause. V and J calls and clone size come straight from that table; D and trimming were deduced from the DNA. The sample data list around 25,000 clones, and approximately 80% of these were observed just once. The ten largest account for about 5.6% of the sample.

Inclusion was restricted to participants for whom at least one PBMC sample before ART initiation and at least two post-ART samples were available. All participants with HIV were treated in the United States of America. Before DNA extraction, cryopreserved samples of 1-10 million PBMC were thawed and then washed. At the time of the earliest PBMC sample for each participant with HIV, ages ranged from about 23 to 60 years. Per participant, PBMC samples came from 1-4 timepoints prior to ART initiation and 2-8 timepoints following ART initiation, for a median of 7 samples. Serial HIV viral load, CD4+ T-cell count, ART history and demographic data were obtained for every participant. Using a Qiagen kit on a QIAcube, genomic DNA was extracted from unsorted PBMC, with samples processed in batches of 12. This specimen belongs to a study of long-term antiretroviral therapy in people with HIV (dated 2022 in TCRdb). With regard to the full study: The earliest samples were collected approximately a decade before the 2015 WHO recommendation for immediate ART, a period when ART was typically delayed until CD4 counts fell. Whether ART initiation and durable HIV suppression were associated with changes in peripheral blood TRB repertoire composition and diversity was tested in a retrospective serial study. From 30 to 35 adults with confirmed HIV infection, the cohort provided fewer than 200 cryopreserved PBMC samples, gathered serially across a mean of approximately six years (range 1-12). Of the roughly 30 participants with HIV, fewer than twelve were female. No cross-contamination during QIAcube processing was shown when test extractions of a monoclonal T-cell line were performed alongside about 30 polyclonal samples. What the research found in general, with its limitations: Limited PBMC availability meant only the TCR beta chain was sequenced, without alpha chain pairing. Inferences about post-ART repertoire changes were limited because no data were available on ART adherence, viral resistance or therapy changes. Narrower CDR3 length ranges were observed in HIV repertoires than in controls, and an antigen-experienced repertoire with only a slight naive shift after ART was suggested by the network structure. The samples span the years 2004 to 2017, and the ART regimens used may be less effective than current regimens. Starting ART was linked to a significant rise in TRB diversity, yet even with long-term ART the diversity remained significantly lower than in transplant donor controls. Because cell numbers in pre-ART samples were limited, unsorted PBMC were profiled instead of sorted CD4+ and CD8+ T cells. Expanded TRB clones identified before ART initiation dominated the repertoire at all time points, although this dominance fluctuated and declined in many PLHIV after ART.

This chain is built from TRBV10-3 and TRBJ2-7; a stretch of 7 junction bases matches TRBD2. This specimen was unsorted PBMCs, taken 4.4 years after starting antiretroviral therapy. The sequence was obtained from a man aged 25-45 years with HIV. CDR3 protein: CAISESTSSSSYEQYF. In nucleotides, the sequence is TGTGCCATCAGTGAGTCGACTAGCAGCAGCTCCTACGAGCAGTACTTC.